This TCR beta chain was sequenced for a study of shared clonotypes between healthy human individuals. Study-level results: The generation probabilities recorded for non-shared clonotypes fell below those of clonotypes shared by all four donors. Memory subsets generally showed smaller estimated richness than naive subsets did. The sole specimen, blood, was sampled, and tissue repertoires likely differ. Enrolling few donors narrowed the genetic and exposure-history diversity that was represented.

Trimming shortened V by 4 bases and J by 5 bases, and 9 bases separated the two germline ends. The CDR3 has 11 amino acids. The germline V gene has CDR1 GTSNPN and CDR2 SVGIG (reference sequence). On this clone itself: Its antigen is not identified.

Sequenced by immunoSEQ multiplex PCR; TCRdb stores in-frame clones only, minus some. The data show around 1.6 million clones, approximately 98% seen once. Sequencing was done on a sample of naive CD4+ T cells sorted from blood. Subset specified: CD45RA+ positively selected. V gene TRBV30 combines with J gene TRBJ2-7, with D possibly being TRBD2 (5 bases). This clonotype originated in a man aged 30 to 39 in good health. CDR3 protein: CAWMRVDEQYF. Written as DNA, the CDR3 is TGTGCCTGGATGAGGGTCGACGAGCAGTACTTC.